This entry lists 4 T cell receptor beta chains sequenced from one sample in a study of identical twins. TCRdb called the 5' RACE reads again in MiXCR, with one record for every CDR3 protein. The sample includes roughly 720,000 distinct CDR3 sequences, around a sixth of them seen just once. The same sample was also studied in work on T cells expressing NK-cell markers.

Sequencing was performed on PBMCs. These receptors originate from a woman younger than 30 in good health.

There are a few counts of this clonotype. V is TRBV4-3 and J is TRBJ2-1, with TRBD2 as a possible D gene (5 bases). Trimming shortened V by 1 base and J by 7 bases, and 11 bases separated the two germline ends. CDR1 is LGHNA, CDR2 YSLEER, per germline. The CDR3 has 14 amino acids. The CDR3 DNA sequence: TGCGCCAGCAGCCAAGTCGCGGGTTATAATGAGCAGTTCTTC. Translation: CASSQVAGYNEQFF.

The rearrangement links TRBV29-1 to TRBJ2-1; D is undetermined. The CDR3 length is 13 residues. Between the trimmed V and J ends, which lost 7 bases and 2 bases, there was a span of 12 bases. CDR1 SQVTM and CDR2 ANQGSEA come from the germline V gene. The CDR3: CSALLEAYNEQFF. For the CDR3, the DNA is TGCAGCGCGCTCCTAGAGGCCTACAATGAGCAGTTCTTC.

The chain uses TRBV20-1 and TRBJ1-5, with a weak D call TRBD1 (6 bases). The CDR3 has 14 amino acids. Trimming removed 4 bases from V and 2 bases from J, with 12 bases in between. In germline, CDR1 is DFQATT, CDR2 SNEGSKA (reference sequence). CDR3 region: CSAIPAGGNQPQHF. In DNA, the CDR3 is TGCAGTGCTATCCCTGCAGGGGGCAATCAGCCCCAGCATTTT.

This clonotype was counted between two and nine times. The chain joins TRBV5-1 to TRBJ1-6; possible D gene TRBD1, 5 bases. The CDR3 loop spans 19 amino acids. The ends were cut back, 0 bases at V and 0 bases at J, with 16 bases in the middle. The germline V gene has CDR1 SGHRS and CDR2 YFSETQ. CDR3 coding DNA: TGCGCCAGCAGCTTGGCCGGGGCAGCAATAAGCTCCTATAATTCACCCCTCCACTTT. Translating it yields CASSLAGAAISSYNSPLHF.